This T cell receptor beta chain was sequenced in a study of cytomegalovirus exposure and HLA in healthy donors. The donors were members of the validation cohort, which comprised 120 subjects and was separate from the first cohort of 666 subjects. Repertoires were generated with immunoSEQ multiplex PCR, while TCRdb's copy carries only in-frame clones and drops some. The sample includes under 150,000 clones, roughly 86% of them seen just once. The CDR3 contains 14 residues. V gene TRBV12-2 combines with J gene TRBJ2-1; the tabulated D call, TRBD2, remains unverified against the DNA. TRBV12-2 is a known pseudogene. Sequenced input: PBMCs. The TCR comes from a man between 18 and 35 years old in good health and CMV-seropositive. The CDR3 loop reads CASRSGTPSNQQFF. The CDR3 nucleotides read TGTGCAAGTCGCTCCGGGACTCCCAGCAATCAGCAGTTCTTC.